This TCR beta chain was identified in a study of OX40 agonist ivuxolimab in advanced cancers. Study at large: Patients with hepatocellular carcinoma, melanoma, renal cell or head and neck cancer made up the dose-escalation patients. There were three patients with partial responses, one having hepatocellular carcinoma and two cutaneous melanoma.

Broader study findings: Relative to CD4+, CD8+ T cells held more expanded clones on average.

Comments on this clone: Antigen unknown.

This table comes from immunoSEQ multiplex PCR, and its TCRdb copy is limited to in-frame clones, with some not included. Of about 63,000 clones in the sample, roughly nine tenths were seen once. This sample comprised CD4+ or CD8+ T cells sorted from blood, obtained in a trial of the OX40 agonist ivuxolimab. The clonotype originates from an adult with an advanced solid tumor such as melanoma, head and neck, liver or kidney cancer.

The CDR3 loop reads CASSRVEGVSEQYF. CDR3 in DNA: TGTGCCAGCAGTCGAGTAGAGGGGGTGAGCGAGCAGTACTTC. The gene calls are TRBV6-5 and TRBJ2-7; a weak D match, TRBD1 (6 bases). V lost 5 bases and J 6 bases, leaving 17 bases between the germline ends. The CDR3 covers 14 residues. CDR1 is MNHEY, CDR2 SVGAGI, per germline.